Reported below is one TCR beta chain. Its antigen is currently unknown. Method: immunoSEQ multiplex PCR; TCRdb's copy keeps in-frame clones and lacks some. This table has under 250,000 clones, around 87% appearing once. Germline-derived CDR1 and CDR2 are MNHEY and SMNVEV (reference sequence). V lost 2 bases to trimming and J lost 9 bases; unmatched junction nucleotides: 13. CDR3 size: 17 residues. This sample is part of a study of cytomegalovirus exposure and HLA in healthy donors. Across the study: The roughly 700 first-cohort repertoires shared a platform with the 130 or so validation repertoires, as reported in a later analysis.

Whole-study results and caveats: Some TCR beta chains (approximately 180 of them) were listed as cytomegalovirus-associated. Using the classifier, cytomegalovirus status was reportedly diagnosed with high specificity and sensitivity.

Sequenced: PBMCs. V usage is TRBV27 and J usage is TRBJ2-1, with 10 nucleotides matching TRBD2. The TCR sequence derives from a woman under 30 in good health and CMV-seropositive. The CDR3 sequence: CASSLIALAGDAGEQFF. In DNA, the CDR3 is TGTGCCAGCAGTTTAATTGCCCTAGCGGGAGATGCCGGTGAGCAGTTCTTC.